This is a list of T cell receptor beta chains from one sample in a study of blood T cell repertoires in COVID-19. Only in-frame clones appear in the TCRdb table, and some are missing; sequencing was by immunoSEQ multiplex PCR. Of about 180,000 clones in the sample, about nine tenths are singletons; the top ten hold about 9.4%. The sequencing input was PBMCs or T cells enriched from blood (not recorded which). All receptors derive from a woman younger than 30 who had recovered from COVID-19. CDR3s include the opening cysteine and the closing phenylalanine or tryptophan. The D gene is left open where the match is weak. A clone size is listed for some rows: how often the clone was seen (once, few, many), or a class if it is expanded.

length	D	V	size	J	CDR3
15	.	TRBV28	.	TRBJ1-6	CASRRPAGAISPLHF
14	.	TRBV6-2/TRBV6-3	.	TRBJ2-5	CASSYTQGRETQYF
16	.	TRBV7-9	.	TRBJ1-1	CASSSGGIGVRTEAFF
16	TRBD1	TRBV7-3	few	TRBJ2-1	CASSLTDRASYNEQFF
13	.	TRBV25-1	.	TRBJ1-1	CASSQTGYTEAFF
15	TRBD1	TRBV5-6	.	TRBJ2-1	CASSLDRGSYNEQFF
15	TRBD1	TRBV6-1	.	TRBJ1-2	CASSEIRTGTYGYTF
12	.	TRBV2	.	TRBJ1-1	CASKARGPEAFF
13	.	TRBV29-1	.	TRBJ1-1	CSAPAFGAGEAFF
17	TRBD1	TRBV4-3	once	TRBJ1-3	CASSQERGQLSGNTIYF
17	TRBD2	TRBV5-1	.	TRBJ2-1	CASSLGLAGGTYNEQFF
17	.	TRBV28	once	TRBJ2-2	CASSSLQGIVRAGELFF
17	TRBD2	TRBV9	.	TRBJ2-7	CASSAGGTSGPTYEQYF
14	.	TRBV30	.	TRBJ1-5	CAWDSTGSGQPQHF
15	TRBD1	TRBV2	.	TRBJ2-7	CASSTGQGAIYEQYF
17	TRBD1	TRBV2	.	TRBJ1-6	CASKTGQGADYNSPLHF
12	.	TRBV6-5	.	TRBJ1-1	CASRGARTEAFF
14	.	TRBV11-2	.	TRBJ2-1	CASSLGEGTHEQFF
14	.	TRBV6-5	.	TRBJ1-2	CASSYAGSNYGYTF
15	.	TRBV27	.	TRBJ1-2	CASSLGADKLYGYTF
14	TRBD1	TRBV5-1	.	TRBJ2-2	CASQGALDTGELFF
14	.	TRBV19	few	TRBJ2-3	CASSIQGITDTQYF
15	.	TRBV28	.	TRBJ1-4	CASSLGGTRREKLFF
14	.	TRBV6-2/TRBV6-3	.	TRBJ2-3	CASSPATGADTQYF
14	.	TRBV6-5	once	TRBJ1-4	CASRIGQLGEKLFF
18	TRBD2	TRBV3-1/TRBV3-2	.	TRBJ2-1	CASSQEGLAGTSYNEQFF
15	.	TRBV4-1	.	TRBJ1-2	CASSREIGHNYGYTF
15	TRBD1	TRBV7-9	.	TRBJ1-6	CASSLTGGGGSPLHF
15	TRBD2	TRBV11-2	.	TRBJ2-1	CASSFSSGSSYGQFF
14	.	TRBV7-2	once	TRBJ2-1	CASFGTPGYNEQFF
14	TRBD1	TRBV30	.	TRBJ2-2	CAWRDNRGPGELFF
15	TRBD2	TRBV15	.	TRBJ2-5	CATSRTGTTQETQYF
12	TRBD1	TRBV30	few	TRBJ1-2	CAWSKTGPSYTF
17	.	TRBV21-1	.	TRBJ2-7	CASSNSPYLPGRYEQYF
13	.	TRBV2	.	TRBJ2-2	CATEMGQGGELFF
15	TRBD2	TRBV7-9	.	TRBJ2-1	CASSHTSGTGGEQFF
15	TRBD2	TRBV5-8	.	TRBJ2-1	CASSRAGESYNEQFF
15	.	TRBV7-2	few	TRBJ1-1	CASSLAGQLNTEAFF
13	.	TRBV27	.	TRBJ1-2	CASSLTGYNGYTF
14	.	TRBV7-9	.	TRBJ1-2	CASRSTETHYGYTF
18	TRBD1	TRBV20-1	few	TRBJ1-1	CSASDGQDRGGVNTEAFF
15	TRBD2	TRBV6-4	.	TRBJ2-3	CASSGNSGGADTQYF
14	.	TRBV5-8	.	TRBJ2-7	CASSVDSAFYEQYF
16	.	TRBV13	.	TRBJ1-2	CASSLGLTLTGDGYTF
14	.	TRBV6-5	.	TRBJ1-2	CASSYSTQYYGYTF
12	.	TRBV2	.	TRBJ1-5	CASTGSGQPQHF
12	.	TRBV5-4	.	TRBJ2-3	CASSTDRDTQYF
14	.	TRBV5-1	.	TRBJ2-3	CASSLTGIKDTQYF
14	TRBD2	TRBV29-1	once	TRBJ2-3	CSGLTSVSTDTQYF
15	TRBD1	TRBV18	.	TRBJ1-4	CASSPPDRDNEKLFF
14	.	TRBV6-5	.	TRBJ2-3	CASRGTEGSDTQYF
11	.	TRBV19	.	TRBJ2-1	CASSIDVRAFF
13	.	TRBV2	.	TRBJ2-2	CASAAYSTGELFF
17	TRBD2	TRBV19	.	TRBJ2-4	CASRGGGAASGKNIQYF